This entry concerns a single T cell receptor (beta chain). Its antigen remains unidentified. V gave up 7 bases and J gave up 8 bases, with 14 bases separating them. Germline CDR1 and CDR2: MNHEY and SVGAGI. The CDR3 contains 12 residues. The data are from a study of T cell responses to AZD1222 COVID-19 vaccine. Study-level findings and limits: At baseline, just a handful of AZD1222 recipients tested seropositive.

Method: immunoSEQ multiplex PCR; TCRdb's copy keeps in-frame clones and lacks some. There are over 100,000 clones in the sample; roughly 80% occur only once, and roughly 9% lies in the top ten. The clonotype was recovered from an adult in good health. This chain uses TRBV6-5 with TRBJ1-2; perhaps TRBD1 as D (5 bases). The sample consisted of peripheral blood, taken on day 0 of AZD1222 vaccination. The CDR3 bases are TGTGCCAGCACCGCCCAGGGTTCGGGCTACACCTTC. Translation gives CASTAQGSGYTF.